This passage covers 17 T cell receptor beta chains from one sample sequenced in a study of blood T cell repertoires in COVID-19. The assay was immunoSEQ multiplex PCR, and TCRdb's table has in-frame clones only and misses some. The sample lists about 130,000 clones; around 81% were seen once. The specimen was peripheral blood. The receptors were sampled from a man aged 35-49 years with active or convalescent COVID-19.

The CDR3 loop is CASSPTGGTGSYGYTF. CDR3 in DNA: TGTGCCAGCAGCCCGACGGGGGGAACAGGGTCCTATGGCTACACCTTC. The chain couples TRBV9 to TRBJ1-2, with D maybe TRBD1 (6 bases). The V end was cut by 4 bases, the J end by 4 bases, with 20 bases between. There are 16 residues in the CDR3. Germline V lookup: CDR1 SGDLS, CDR2 YYNGEE. Looking up the rest from reference TRBV9 and TRBJ1-2 gives the full variable domain: DSGVTQTPKHLITATGQRVTLRCSPRSGDLSVYWYQQSLDQGLQFLIQYYNGEERAKGNILERFSAQQFPDLHSELNLSSLELGDSALYFCASSPTGGTGSYGYTFGSGTRLTVV.

The chain couples TRBV5-1 to TRBJ2-3, with a weak D call TRBD2 (5 bases). V dropped 0 bases and J dropped 1 base, with 9 bases sitting between them. Germline V CDR1 and CDR2: SGHRS, YFSETQ. This CDR3 spans 15 amino acids. The CDR3 loop reads CASSLAGDRTDTQYF. The CDR3 DNA is TGCGCCAGCAGCTTGGCCGGGGATCGCACAGATACGCAGTATTTT.

CDR3 region: CASSSRGGTYNEQFF. CDR3 nucleotide sequence: TGTGCCAGCAGCTCACGGGGGGGCACCTACAATGAGCAGTTCTTC. J is TRBJ2-1 and V is TRBV27, with 8 bases identical to TRBD2. This CDR3 is built from 15 residues. Germline V gene lookup returns CDR1 MNHEY and CDR2 SMNVEV (reference sequence). V was pared by 6 bases and J by 2 bases, with 6 bases of the junction left unmatched.

The rearrangement links TRBV7-9 to TRBJ2-5; 10 nucleotides align to TRBD1. Germline V gives CDR1 SEHNR, CDR2 FQNEAQ (reference sequence). V was pared by 5 bases and J by 4 bases, with 10 bases of the junction left unmatched. CDR3 size: 16 residues. Written as DNA, the CDR3 is TGTGCCAGCAGCCCTCGGCGGGACAGGGGCAGAGAGACCCAGTACTTC. Amino acid sequence: CASSPRRDRGRETQYF.

The chain has TRBV11-1 and TRBJ1-1, with 9 bases lining up with TRBD1. The CDR3 is 14 amino acids. V lost 5 bases, J lost 10 bases, and 11 bases stayed unmatched. Germline V lookup: CDR1 SGHAT, CDR2 FQDESV (reference sequence). CDR3 in amino acids: CASSKARDRDVAFF. CDR3 nucleotides: TGTGCCAGCAGCAAAGCGAGGGACAGGGACGTAGCTTTCTTT.

The V gene is TRBV9, the J gene TRBJ2-3; TRBD1 agrees at 10 bases. Losses at the gene ends were 7 bases for V and 1 base for J; bases not matched to a gene: 6. The CDR3 extends over 15 amino acids. Looked up from germline, CDR1 is SGDLS and CDR2 is YYNGEE. CDR3 sequence: CASGAGTGGTDTQYF. DNA for the CDR3: TGTGCCAGCGGGGCCGGGACAGGGGGCACAGATACGCAGTATTTT.

CDR3 loop: CASSPLAGVYNEQFF. For the CDR3, the DNA is TGTGCCAGCAGTCCTTTAGCGGGGGTGTACAATGAGCAGTTCTTC. This chain links TRBV14 with TRBJ2-1, with 9 bases aligning to TRBD2. Germline CDR1 SGHDN, CDR2 FVKESK. This CDR3 is 15 amino acids long. J lost 4 bases, V lost 6 bases, and 7 bases had no gene match.

The chain couples TRBV12-3 or TRBV12-4 to TRBJ1-4, with 8 bases matching TRBD1. The CDR3 consists of 13 residues. V trimming: 6 bases; J trimming: 11 bases; junction bases outside the gene matches: 8. The CDR3 bases are TGTGCCAGCAGACCACGGACAGGGATTAAACTGTTTTTT. It codes for CASRPRTGIKLFF.

The gene calls are TRBV14 and TRBJ2-7; D might be TRBD1 (6 bases). CDR1 is SGHDN, CDR2 FVKESK, per germline. CDR3 length: 14 amino acids. Trimming took 4 bases from V and 2 from J, leaving 12 bases between them. In DNA, the CDR3 is TGTGCCAGCAGCCTAAAGGGGGTCACCTACGAGCAGTACTTC. This codes for CASSLKGVTYEQYF.

This clone was observed a few times. The V call is TRBV18, the J call TRBJ1-2; TRBD1 might be the D (6 bases). CDR1 KGHSH and CDR2 LQKENI come from the germline V gene. CDR3 length: 17 residues. V lost 0 bases and J lost 2, with 16 bases in between. The CDR3 reads CASSPPGGGGRNYGYTF. CDR3 DNA sequence: TGTGCCAGCTCACCACCGGGAGGCGGGGGGCGGAACTATGGCTACACCTTC. The complete variable domain, with remaining parts taken from reference TRBV18 and TRBJ1-2, reads NAGVMQNPRHLVRRRGQEARLRCSPMKGHSHVYWYRQLPEEGLKFMVYLQKENIIDESGMPKERFSAEFPKEGPSILRIQQVVRGDSAAYFCASSPPGGGGRNYGYTFGSGTRLTVV.

The V call is TRBV6-6, the J call TRBJ1-2; 8 nucleotides match TRBD1. The CDR3 consists of 14 residues. Germline V lookup: CDR1 MNHNY, CDR2 SVGAGI (reference sequence). Unmatched junction bases numbered 7, after V lost 6 bases and J lost 4 bases. CDR3 sequence: CASSQPGGGYGYTF. The CDR3 bases are TGTGCCAGCAGCCAACCAGGGGGCGGCTATGGCTACACCTTC.

This chain joins TRBV27 and TRBJ2-5; 10 positions match TRBD1. This CDR3 is 16 amino acids long. After removal of 2 bases from V and 4 bases from J, the junction contained 7 bases not matched to a gene. CDR1 is MNHEY, CDR2 SMNVEV, per germline (reference sequence). CDR3 bases: TGTGCCAGCAGTTTAGGGACAGGGGTAAATGGAGAGACCCAGTACTTC. As protein: CASSLGTGVNGETQYF.

Ten or more counts support this clone. The V and J genes are TRBV12-3 or TRBV12-4 and TRBJ2-7; D ambiguous. Trimming cost V 3 bases and J 6 bases, with 12 bases left between them. The CDR3 has 13 amino acids. The CDR3 loop reads CASSLGPAAEQYF. The CDR3 DNA reads as TGTGCCAGCAGTTTGGGCCCCGCCGCCGAGCAGTACTTC.

The V call is TRBV6-2 or TRBV6-3, the J call TRBJ1-5, with 10 bases that match TRBD1. The V and J ends lost 6 bases and 2 bases, in that order; junction bases with no gene match: 7. Germline values: CDR1 MNHEY, CDR2 SVGEGT. The CDR3 extends over 16 amino acids. CDR3 residues: CASSLTGTGGNQPQHF. The CDR3 coding sequence is TGTGCCAGCAGCCTCACCGGGACAGGGGGCAATCAGCCCCAGCATTTT.

This chain joins TRBV5-6 and TRBJ1-2; D might be TRBD1 (5 bases). CDR3 length equals 15 residues. V was trimmed by 7 bases and J by 3 bases, leaving 19 bases between them. CDR1 is SGHDT, CDR2 YYEEEE, per germline. The CDR3 here is CASARQGGDDYGYTF. For the CDR3, the DNA is TGTGCCAGCGCTAGGCAGGGAGGGGACGACTATGGCTACACCTTC.

This CDR3 reads CASSVEGRGPDNYGYTF. CDR3 nucleotides: TGTGCCAGCAGCGTAGAAGGCAGGGGTCCCGATAACTATGGCTACACCTTC. The chain couples TRBV9 to TRBJ1-2; weak D call: TRBD1 (6 bases). The length of the CDR3 is 17 residues. Trimming took 0 bases from V and 1 from J, leaving 16 bases between them. Looked up from germline, CDR1 is SGDLS and CDR2 is YYNGEE.

The genes are TRBV11-2 and TRBJ2-5, with a possible D match to TRBD2 (7 bases). Germline loops: CDR1 SGHAT, CDR2 FQNNGV. Trimming stripped 5 bases from V and 4 bases from J, with 14 bases between. The CDR3 spans 14 residues. The CDR3 DNA is TGTGCCAGCAGCCATCCGGGGGGCTCAGAGACCCAGTACTTC. The encoded protein is CASSHPGGSETQYF.